Shown below are 18 T cell receptor beta chains from a single sample sequenced in a study of CD8 T cells in ankylosing spondylitis. The study's findings and limits: The study identified a TCR beta motif of under ten highly homologous variants that appeared characteristic of ankylosing spondylitis blood.

These receptors have no identified antigens. TCRdb reprocessed the 5' RACE reads with MiXCR, giving one entry per CDR3 protein. The sample consists of some 800,000 distinct CDR3 sequences, 10% to 15% of them appearing once. Sequencing was done on a sample of blood, either unsorted or a sorted T cell fraction (not recorded which). Receptor source: a male donor with ankylosing spondylitis.

This clonotype was counted between two and nine times. The chain recombines TRBV4-2 with TRBJ2-7, with a weak D call TRBD1 (6 bases). The CDR3 has 15 amino acids. Germline V gives CDR1 LGHNA, CDR2 YNFKEQ. Deletions cut 3 bases from V and 6 bases from J, with 18 bases between. The CDR3 bases are TGTGCCAGCAGCCAGGAACCAGGGACACGGGGCGAGCAGTACTTC. Translating it yields CASSQEPGTRGEQYF.

This clonotype has a handful of counts. V and J are TRBV10-2 and TRBJ2-5; TRBD1 or TRBD2 may be the D gene (5 bases each). CDR3 length: 15 residues. Germline V CDR1 and CDR2: WSHSY, SAAADI. V lost 1 base and J lost 1, with 10 bases in between. The CDR3 protein is CASSEWGNGQETQYF. DNA for the CDR3: TGCGCCAGCAGTGAGTGGGGGAACGGCCAAGAGACCCAGTACTTC.

This clonotype was detected only a few times. The chain combines TRBV20-1 with TRBJ1-1; D unresolved. The V gene's germline CDR1 is DFQATT and CDR2 SNEGSKA (reference sequence). The CDR3 runs to 14 residues. Trimming left V 0 bases short and J 5 bases short, with 13 bases between. As DNA, the CDR3 is TGCAGTGCTAGAGATCCCAGGAGGAGGACTGAAGCTTTCTTT. This codes for CSARDPRRRTEAFF.

This clonotype was counted at least ten times. The chain couples TRBV20-1 to TRBJ2-3; possibly TRBD1 or TRBD2 for D (6 bases each). The V end lost 3 bases, the J end lost 4 bases, and 14 bases lay between the germline ends. The CDR3 consists of 14 residues. CDR1 and CDR2 from the germline V gene are DFQATT and SNEGSKA (reference sequence). The CDR3 DNA is TGCAGTGCTAGTTGGGGGCCGGGAGCAGATACGCAGTATTTT. This codes for CSASWGPGADTQYF.

This clonotype has at least ten counts. The rearrangement links TRBV20-1 to TRBJ2-7; TRBD2 matches at 12 bases. The CDR3 is 15 amino acids. The V and J ends lost 5 bases and 0 bases, in that order; junction bases with no gene match: 5. The V gene's germline CDR1 is DFQATT and CDR2 SNEGSKA (reference sequence). CDR3 DNA: TGCAGTGCTGCCGGGACTAGCGGGTTCTCCTACGAGCAGTACTTC. Translated: CSAAGTSGFSYEQYF.

Many counts were recorded for this clonotype. The CDR3 region is CASSPGTSGDEQFF. The CDR3 DNA follows: TGTGCCAGCAGCCCCGGGACTAGCGGCGATGAGCAGTTCTTC. The V gene is TRBV7-2, the J gene TRBJ2-1, with TRBD2 identical over 11 bases. The V segment lost 5 bases and the J segment 8 bases; nucleotides outside the gene matches: 5. This CDR3 is 14 amino acids long. Germline-derived CDR1 and CDR2 are SGHTA and FQGNSA.

The chain joins TRBV6-6 to TRBJ2-7, with D tentatively TRBD2 (6 bases). V was trimmed by 5 bases and J by 3 bases, leaving 11 bases between them. From germline, CDR1 is MNHNY and CDR2 SVGAGI (reference sequence). The CDR3 consists of 13 residues. The CDR3 coding sequence is TGTGCCAGCAGTCGGGACTTCCTCTACGAGCAGTACTTC. It translates to CASSRDFLYEQYF.

A few counts support this clonotype. The chain couples TRBV20-1 to TRBJ2-6; no clear D gene. Germline CDR1 and CDR2: DFQATT and SNEGSKA (reference sequence). The ends were cut back, 1 base at V and 2 bases at J, with 3 bases in the middle. CDR3 length equals 13 residues. This chain's CDR3 is CSARVPGANVLTF. The CDR3 DNA is TGCAGTGCTAGAGTGCCTGGGGCCAACGTCCTGACTTTC.

This clonotype was detected ten times or more. As DNA, the CDR3 is TGTGCCAGCAGCCAGACCCGGACAGGGAACACCGGGGAGCTGTTTTTT. This encodes CASSQTRTGNTGELFF. The chain recombines TRBV12-3 or TRBV12-4 with TRBJ2-2; 7 bases are a match to TRBD1. The V gene end was trimmed by 6 bases and the J gene end by 1 base; junction bases not matched to a gene: 8. This CDR3 is 16 amino acids long.

This clonotype was seen only a few times. CDR3: CASSPGQGARDTQYF. The CDR3, as DNA: TGTGCCAGCAGCCCGGGACAGGGGGCCAGAGATACGCAGTATTTT. V is TRBV7-9 and J is TRBJ2-3, with 12 bases that match TRBD1. The V and J ends lost 5 bases and 5 bases, in that order; junction bases with no gene match: 5. The germline V gene has CDR1 SEHNR and CDR2 FQNEAQ (reference sequence). The CDR3 length is 15 residues.

In this sample, this clonotype turned up a few times. The genes are TRBV10-3 and TRBJ2-3; the match to TRBD2 covers 13 bases. CDR3 length: 14 residues. The V and J ends lost 8 bases and 4 bases, in that order; junction bases with no gene match: 3. Germline V gene data show CDR1 as ENHRY and CDR2 as SYGVKD. This CDR3 is CAIRTSGRPDTQYF. The CDR3 DNA sequence: TGTGCCATCCGGACTAGCGGGAGACCAGATACGCAGTATTTT.

This clonotype was observed a handful of times. The gene calls are TRBV12-5 and TRBJ2-1; perhaps TRBD2 as D (6 bases). The V gene lost 2 bases and the J gene lost 0 bases, with 14 bases spanning the gap. The germline CDR1 and CDR2 sequences are LGHNT and FRNRAP. The CDR3 is made up of 17 amino acids. The CDR3 sequence: CASGLTPDGSSYNEQFF. The CDR3 DNA follows: TGTGCTAGTGGTTTGACTCCAGACGGGAGCTCCTACAATGAGCAGTTCTTC.

This clonotype was seen only a few times. J is TRBJ2-2 and V is TRBV10-3; D is unclear. This CDR3 is built from 16 residues. Germline V CDR1 and CDR2: ENHRY, SYGVKD. The V end lost 0 bases, the J end lost 6 bases, and 14 bases lay between the germline ends. In nucleotides, the CDR3 is TGTGCCATCAGTGAGTCTGGTAGCAATTCGGCCGGGGAGCTGTTTTTT. Translated, it gives CAISESGSNSAGELFF.

This clonotype was seen a handful of times. The V call is TRBV4-3, the J call TRBJ2-1; 10 bases map to TRBD2. Germline V lookup: CDR1 LGHNA, CDR2 YSLEER. V lost 0 bases to trimming and J lost 5 bases; unmatched junction nucleotides: 4. There are 16 residues in the CDR3. CDR3 nucleotides: TGCGCCAGCAGCCAAGATTTAGCGGGGGGAAACAATGAGCAGTTCTTC. Translating gives CASSQDLAGGNNEQFF.

This clonotype was recorded at least ten times. The rearrangement uses TRBV11-2 and TRBJ1-1; D gene ambiguous. CDR1 is SGHAT and CDR2 is FQNNGV in the germline V gene. V was pared by 6 bases and J by 1 base, with 27 bases between. The CDR3 is 19 residues long. In DNA, the CDR3 is TGTGCCAGCAGTCCCATTCGTCCGCGAACGGTGGGATCGAACACTGAAGCTTTCTTT. Its translation: CASSPIRPRTVGSNTEAFF.

The chain joins TRBV5-3 to TRBJ2-1; tentatively, D is TRBD1 or TRBD2 (7 bases each). Being an ORF, TRBV5-3 has a function that is uncertain. The CDR3 runs to 19 residues. V lost 4 bases and J lost 3, with 26 bases in between. This chain's CDR3 is CARSPLGFPGGQFYNEQFF. The CDR3 nucleotides read TGTGCCAGAAGCCCTCTTGGATTCCCGGGGGGACAGTTCTACAATGAGCAGTTCTTC.

The chain joins TRBV12-2 to TRBJ2-7; TRBD2, the table's D call, lacks a check against the DNA. TRBV12-2 is listed as a pseudogene. This CDR3 has 18 amino acids. Here the CDR3 DNA reads TGTGCAAGTCTTTTGAATCCCATGCCCGGCCCTATCTCCTACGAGCAGTACTTC. Its protein is CASLLNPMPGPISYEQYF.

There are a few counts of this clonotype. CDR3 sequence reads: CSARRQGGNYEQYF. The CDR3 DNA sequence: TGCAGTGCTAGGAGGCAGGGGGGTAACTACGAGCAGTACTTC. The chain is built from TRBV20-1 and TRBJ2-7, with D possibly being TRBD1 (7 bases). The length of the CDR3 is 14 residues. Germline CDR1 DFQATT, CDR2 SNEGSKA (reference sequence). Deletions cut 3 bases from V and 3 bases from J, with 15 bases between.